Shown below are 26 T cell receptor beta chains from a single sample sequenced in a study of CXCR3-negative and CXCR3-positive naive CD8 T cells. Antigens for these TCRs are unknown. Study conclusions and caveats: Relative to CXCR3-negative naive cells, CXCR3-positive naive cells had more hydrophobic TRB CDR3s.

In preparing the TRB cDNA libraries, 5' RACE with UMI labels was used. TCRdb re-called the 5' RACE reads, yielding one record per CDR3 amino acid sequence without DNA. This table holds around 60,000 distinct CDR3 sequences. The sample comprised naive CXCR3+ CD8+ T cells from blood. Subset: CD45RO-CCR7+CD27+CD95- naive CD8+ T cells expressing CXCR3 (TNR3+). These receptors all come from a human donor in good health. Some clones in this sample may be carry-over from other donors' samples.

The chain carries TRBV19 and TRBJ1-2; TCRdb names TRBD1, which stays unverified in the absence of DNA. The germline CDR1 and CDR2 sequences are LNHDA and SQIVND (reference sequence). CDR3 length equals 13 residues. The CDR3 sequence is CASFGTPWSGYTF.

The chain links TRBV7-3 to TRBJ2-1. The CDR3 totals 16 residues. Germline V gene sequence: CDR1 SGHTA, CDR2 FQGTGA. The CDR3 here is CASSLIRMGRVGEQFF.

This chain's CDR3 is CASSYFGPQETQYF. This chain links TRBV6-5 with TRBJ2-5; TCRdb designates TRBD2, a call that cannot be tested without DNA. This CDR3 is built from 14 residues. Germline assignment: CDR1 MNHEY and CDR2 SVGAGI.

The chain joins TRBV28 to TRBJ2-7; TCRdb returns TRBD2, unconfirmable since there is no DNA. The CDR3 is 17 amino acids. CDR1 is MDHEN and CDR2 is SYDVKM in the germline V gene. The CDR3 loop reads CASSLLSRARSSYEQYF.

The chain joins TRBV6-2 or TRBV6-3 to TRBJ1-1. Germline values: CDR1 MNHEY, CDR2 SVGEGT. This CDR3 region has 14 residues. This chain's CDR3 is CASSSDRWNTEAFF.

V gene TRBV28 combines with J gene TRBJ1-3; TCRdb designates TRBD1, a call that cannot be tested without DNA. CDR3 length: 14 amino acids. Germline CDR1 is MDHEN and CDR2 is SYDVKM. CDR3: CASSLGTGEDTIYF.

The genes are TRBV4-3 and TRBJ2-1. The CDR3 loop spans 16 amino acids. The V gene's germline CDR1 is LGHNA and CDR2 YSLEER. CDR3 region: CASSQGMQPRYNEQFF.

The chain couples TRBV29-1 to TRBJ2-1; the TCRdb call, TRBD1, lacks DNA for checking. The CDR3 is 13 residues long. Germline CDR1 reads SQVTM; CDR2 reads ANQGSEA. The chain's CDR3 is CSVQGASDNEQFF.

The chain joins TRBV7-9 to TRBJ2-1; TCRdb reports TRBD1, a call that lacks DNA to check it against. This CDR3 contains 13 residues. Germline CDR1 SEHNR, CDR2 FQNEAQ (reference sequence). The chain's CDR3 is CASSLGGFYEQFF.

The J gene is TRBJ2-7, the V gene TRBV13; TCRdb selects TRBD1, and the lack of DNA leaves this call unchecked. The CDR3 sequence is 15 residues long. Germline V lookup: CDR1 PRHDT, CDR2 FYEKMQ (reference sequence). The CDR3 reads CASSQGWDGSYEQYF.

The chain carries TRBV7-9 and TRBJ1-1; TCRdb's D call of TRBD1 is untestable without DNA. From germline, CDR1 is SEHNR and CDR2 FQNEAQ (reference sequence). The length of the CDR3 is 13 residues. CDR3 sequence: CASSPPGFTEAFF.

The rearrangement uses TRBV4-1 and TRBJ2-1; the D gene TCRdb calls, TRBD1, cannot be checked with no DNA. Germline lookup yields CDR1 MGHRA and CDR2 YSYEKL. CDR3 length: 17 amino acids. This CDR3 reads CASSQEPRDGSYNEQFF.

The CDR3 spells CASSLGGYPSGANVLTF. This chain joins TRBV7-8 and TRBJ2-6; TCRdb's assignment of TRBD2 cannot be checked, as there is no DNA. Germline-derived CDR1 and CDR2 are SGHVS and FQNEAQ. The length of the CDR3 is 17 residues.

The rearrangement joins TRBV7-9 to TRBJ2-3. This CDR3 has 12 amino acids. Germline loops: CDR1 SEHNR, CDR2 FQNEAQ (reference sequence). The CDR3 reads CASSHGGDTQYF.

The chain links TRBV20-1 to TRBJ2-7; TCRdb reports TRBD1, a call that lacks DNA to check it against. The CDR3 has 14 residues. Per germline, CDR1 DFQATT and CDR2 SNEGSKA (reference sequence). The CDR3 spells CSARTGQSSYEQYF.

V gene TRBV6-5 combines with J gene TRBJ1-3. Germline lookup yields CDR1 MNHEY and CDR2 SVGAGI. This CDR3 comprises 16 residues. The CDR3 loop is CASSYGPTYSGNTIYF.

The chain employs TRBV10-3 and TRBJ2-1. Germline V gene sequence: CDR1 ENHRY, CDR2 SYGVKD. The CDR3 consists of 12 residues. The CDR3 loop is CAISVGFDEQFF.

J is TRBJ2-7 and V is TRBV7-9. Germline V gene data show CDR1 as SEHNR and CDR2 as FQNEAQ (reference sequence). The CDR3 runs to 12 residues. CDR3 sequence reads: CASSFGFYEQYF.

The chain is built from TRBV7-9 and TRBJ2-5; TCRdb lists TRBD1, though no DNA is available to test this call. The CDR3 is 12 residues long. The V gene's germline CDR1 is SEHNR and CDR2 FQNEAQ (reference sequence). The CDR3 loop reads CAAEDRGETQYF. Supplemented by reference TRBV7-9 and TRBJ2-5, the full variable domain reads DTGVSQNPRHKITKRGQNVTFRCDPISEHNRLYWYRQTLGQGPEFLTYFQNEAQLEKSRLLSDRFSAERPKGSFSTLEIQRTEQGDSAMYLCAAEDRGETQYFGPGTRLLVL.

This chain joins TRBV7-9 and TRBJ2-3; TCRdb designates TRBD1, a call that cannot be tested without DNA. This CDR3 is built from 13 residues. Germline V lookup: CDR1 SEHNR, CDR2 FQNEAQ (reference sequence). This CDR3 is CASSPDRSDTQYF.

CDR3 amino acids: CASSLGTGVVETEAFF. V is TRBV7-2 and J is TRBJ1-1; the D gene TCRdb calls, TRBD1, cannot be checked with no DNA. The length of the CDR3 is 16 residues. Looked up from germline, CDR1 is SGHTA and CDR2 is FQGNSA.

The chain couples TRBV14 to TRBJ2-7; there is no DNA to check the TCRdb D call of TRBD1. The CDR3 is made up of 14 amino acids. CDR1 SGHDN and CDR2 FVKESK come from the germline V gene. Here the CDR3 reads CASSQYTGSYEQYF.

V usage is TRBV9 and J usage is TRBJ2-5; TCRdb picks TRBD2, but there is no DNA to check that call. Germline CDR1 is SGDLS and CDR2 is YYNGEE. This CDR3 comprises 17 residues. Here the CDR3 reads CASSLGGTSGGRETQYF.

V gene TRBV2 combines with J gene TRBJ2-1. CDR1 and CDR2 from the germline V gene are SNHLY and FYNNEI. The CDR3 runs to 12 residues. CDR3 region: CASRDSTSEQFF.

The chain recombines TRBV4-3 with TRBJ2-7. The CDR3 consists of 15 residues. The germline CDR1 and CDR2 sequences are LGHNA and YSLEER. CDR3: CASSRSSDSSYEQYF.

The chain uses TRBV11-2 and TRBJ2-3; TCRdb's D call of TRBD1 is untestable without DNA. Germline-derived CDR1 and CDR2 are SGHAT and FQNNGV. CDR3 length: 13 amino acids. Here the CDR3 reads CASTGQGTDRQYF.